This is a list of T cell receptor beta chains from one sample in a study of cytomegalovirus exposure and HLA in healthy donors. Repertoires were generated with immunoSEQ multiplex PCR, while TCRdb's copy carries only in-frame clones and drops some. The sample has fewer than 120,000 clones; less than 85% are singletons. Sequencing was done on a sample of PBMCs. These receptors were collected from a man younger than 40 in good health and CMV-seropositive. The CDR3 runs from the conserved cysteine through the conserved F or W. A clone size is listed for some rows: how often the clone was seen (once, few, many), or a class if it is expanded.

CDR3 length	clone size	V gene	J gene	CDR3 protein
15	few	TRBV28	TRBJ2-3	CASGGSGRSTDTQYF
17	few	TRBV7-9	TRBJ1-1	CASTFRTGVLIDTEAFF
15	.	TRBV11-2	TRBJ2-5	CASSHRQGNQETQYF
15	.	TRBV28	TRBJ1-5	CASSLSERLGGAGHF
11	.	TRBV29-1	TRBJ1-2	CSASPGDGYTF
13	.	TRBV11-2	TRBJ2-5	CASSRRGQETQYF
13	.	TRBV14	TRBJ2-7	CASSQGLAYEQYF
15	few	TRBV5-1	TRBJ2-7	CASSQGLAGVDEQYF
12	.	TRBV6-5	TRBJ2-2	CASRLAGGELFF
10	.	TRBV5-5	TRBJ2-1	CASSSREQFF
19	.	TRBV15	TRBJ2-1	CATSSKPGLAGRPTYEQFF
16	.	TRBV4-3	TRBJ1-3	CASSQLQGTEINTIYF
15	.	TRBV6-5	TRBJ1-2	CASSSGGDPNYGYTF
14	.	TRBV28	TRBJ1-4	CASRRGLSNEKLFF
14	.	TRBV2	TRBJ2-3	CASSPTSGVDTQYF
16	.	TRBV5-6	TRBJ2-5	CASSRGQAGPAETQYF
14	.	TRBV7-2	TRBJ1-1	CASSLRDRDTEAFF
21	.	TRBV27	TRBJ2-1	CASSPRLKPGLAGSSYNEQFF
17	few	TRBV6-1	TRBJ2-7	CASSETIYGTGVYEQYF
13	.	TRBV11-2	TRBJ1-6	CASRLMWNSPLHF
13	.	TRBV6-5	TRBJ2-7	CASALADSYEQYF
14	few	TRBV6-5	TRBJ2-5	CASSPGTGGVKQYF
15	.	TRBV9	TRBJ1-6	CASSVEGQGYSPLHF
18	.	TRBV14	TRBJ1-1	CASSQVGGGQKGNTEAFF
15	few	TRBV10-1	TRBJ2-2	CATGTGTGLTGELFF
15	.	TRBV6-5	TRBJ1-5	CASSPGGPRERPQHF
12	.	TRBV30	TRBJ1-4	CAWTGPNEKLFF
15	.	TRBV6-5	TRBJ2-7	CASSGPGAGAYEQNF
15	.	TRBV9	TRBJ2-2	CASSTSYQGTGELFF
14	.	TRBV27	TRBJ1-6	CATRNGQRTSPLHF
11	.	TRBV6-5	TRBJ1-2	CASSTGVGYTF
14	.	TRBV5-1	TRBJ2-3	CASSVQGSTDTQYF
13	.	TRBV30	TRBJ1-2	CARLGGSDPGYTF
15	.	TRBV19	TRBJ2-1	CASSIVAGGRNEQFF
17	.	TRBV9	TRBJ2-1	CASSVGGGGISYNEQFF
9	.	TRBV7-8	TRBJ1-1	CASSPEAFF
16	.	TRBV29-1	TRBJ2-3	CSVDGQGAPTTDTQYF
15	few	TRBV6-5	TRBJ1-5	CASSYSQGGNQPQHF
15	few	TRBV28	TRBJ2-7	CASSPRAHLSYEQYF
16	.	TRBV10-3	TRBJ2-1	CAISESGSGGVNEQFF
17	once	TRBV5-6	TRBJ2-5	CASSLSGGRFGQETQYF